Described below is a single T cell receptor (beta chain) sequence and its context. Its specificity is unknown. PCR amplification relied on 60 Vbeta primers (plus 13 Jbeta primers). Sequencing was performed with immunoSEQ multiplex PCR; in TCRdb, only in-frame clones are kept and a portion is missing. The sample holds 55,000 to 70,000 clones; approximately 70% are singletons and the top ten take less than 20%. This entry belongs to a study of cytomegalovirus exposure and HLA in healthy donors. Losses at the gene ends were 4 bases for V and 2 bases for J; bases not matched to a gene: 8. CDR3 length: 18 amino acids. The germline V gene has CDR1 MGHRA and CDR2 YSYEKL. General study results and limits: A later analysis linked more than 15,000 TCR beta sequences to HLA alleles at 0.05 false discovery rate. A later analysis reported that several of the most significant clusters appeared to be linked to common viral pathogens, among them Epstein-Barr virus.

The receptor was isolated from a man aged 35 to 55 in good health and CMV-seropositive. This chain uses TRBV4-1 with TRBJ2-5; 15 bases map to TRBD2. Sample: PBMCs. The CDR3 reads CASSLDLGLAGGQETQYF. In DNA, the CDR3 is TGCGCCAGCAGCCTCGACTTGGGACTAGCGGGAGGTCAAGAGACCCAGTACTTC.